The present T cell receptor (beta chain) was sequenced within a study of cytomegalovirus exposure and HLA in healthy donors. About the study: Earlier work reported 117 million unique TCR beta sequences from 180 million or so T cells. Study outcomes and limitations: A later analysis appeared to link common viral pathogens to several of the most significant clusters. In a later analysis, at a false discovery rate of 0.05, 16,951 TCR beta sequences matched HLA alleles. In a later analysis, donors in an Asian-associated ancestry cluster reportedly had fewer N-insertions in productive TCRs than the cohort mean.

This clone was detected only a few times. Its antigen is unidentified. It was with 60 Vbeta and 13 Jbeta primers that the PCR ran. Generated by immunoSEQ multiplex PCR, the TCRdb table keeps only in-frame clones and is missing some. The sample comprises 110,000 to 150,000 clones, roughly 10% of which are singletons, and roughly 2% rests with the top ten. The sequencing input was PBMCs. The clonotype comes from a man in his forties or fifties in good health and CMV-seronegative.

The CDR3 nucleotides are TGTGCCAGCAGACCGGGAGGAACTCCGGGCGAGCAGTACTTC. As protein: CASRPGGTPGEQYF. The chain couples TRBV2 to TRBJ2-7; 7 bases align to TRBD2. The CDR3 runs 14 residues. Trimming removed 6 bases from V and 6 bases from J; junction bases left unmatched: 11. Germline V gene sequence: CDR1 SNHLY, CDR2 FYNNEI.